The 26 T cell receptor beta chains in this list originate from one sample, sequenced in a study of blood T cell repertoires in COVID-19. TCRdb's copy holds only in-frame clones and misses some; the assay was immunoSEQ multiplex PCR. The table has tens of thousands of clones, about 88% seen once; the top ten hold under 4%. The sample taken for sequencing was peripheral blood. The receptors were sampled from a man in his 70s with acute or convalescent COVID-19.

CDR3 in DNA: TGTGCCAGCAGCCCTAAGCGGGGGGTAACGCAGTATTTT. It encodes CASSPKRGVTQYF. The chain couples TRBV7-3 to TRBJ2-3; 9 nucleotides match TRBD2. Trimming removed 5 bases from V and 9 bases from J; junction bases left unmatched: 6. CDR1 and CDR2 (germline): SGHTA, FQGTGA. The CDR3 loop spans 13 amino acids.

The rearrangement joins TRBV3-1 (or the pseudogene TRBV3-2) to TRBJ1-1; the D gene is possibly TRBD1 (5 bases). Per germline, CDR1 LGHDT and CDR2 YNNKEL (reference sequence). Trimming shortened V by 2 bases and J by 1 base, and 8 bases separated the two germline ends. The length of the CDR3 is 14 residues. CDR3 sequence: CASSQNQGNTEAFF. The CDR3 DNA reads as TGTGCCAGCAGCCAAAACCAGGGGAACACTGAAGCTTTCTTT.

The J gene is TRBJ1-2, the V gene TRBV5-6; unclear D gene. The V end lost 0 bases, the J end lost 4 bases, and 13 bases lay between the germline ends. The length of the CDR3 is 15 residues. Germline lookup yields CDR1 SGHDT and CDR2 YYEEEE. CDR3 DNA sequence: TGTGCCAGCAGCTTGGGAGGGATAAGGAGCTATGGCTACACCTTC. This encodes CASSLGGIRSYGYTF.

V and J are TRBV5-1 and TRBJ2-4; D is possibly TRBD1 (6 bases). CDR1 is SGHRS, CDR2 YFSETQ, per germline. V was shortened by 0 bases and J by 2 bases, with 6 bases between the two germline ends. The CDR3 spans 14 residues. The CDR3 protein is CASSLGGPKNIQYF. The CDR3 nucleotides read TGCGCCAGCAGCTTGGGGGGGCCCAAAAACATTCAGTACTTC. The whole variable domain, filled in from reference TRBV5-1 and TRBJ2-4, reads KAGVTQTPRYLIKTRGQQVTLSCSPISGHRSVSWYQQTPGQGLQFLFEYFSETQRNKGNFPGRFSGRQFSNSRSEMNVSTLELGDSALYLCASSLGGPKNIQYFGAGTRLSVL.

V and J are TRBV19 and TRBJ2-1; no clear D. V was pared by 3 bases and J by 8 bases, with 11 bases between. CDR1 is LNHDA and CDR2 is SQIVND in the germline V gene (reference sequence). The CDR3 spans 13 residues. For the CDR3, the DNA is TGTGCCAGTAGTATGCTTGTGGGCCATGAGCAGTTCTTC. This codes for CASSMLVGHEQFF.

In its sample, this clone is medium-sized. The chain employs TRBV29-1 and TRBJ2-7; 7 nucleotides agree with TRBD2. Germline loops: CDR1 SQVTM, CDR2 ANQGSEA. The CDR3 length is 14 residues. Trimming took 5 bases from V and 2 from J; bases not matched to a gene: 9. The CDR3 DNA reads as TGCAGCGTTCAATTTGGGGGGGAAACCTACGAGCAGTACTTC. Translated, it gives CSVQFGGETYEQYF.

This clone has a single count. The V call is TRBV24-1, the J call TRBJ2-3, with D tentatively TRBD2 (5 bases). The germline V and J ends were trimmed by 4 bases and 0 bases, with 13 bases remaining between them. From germline, CDR1 is KGHDR and CDR2 SFDVKD. This CDR3 is built from 16 residues. CDR3 in amino acids: CATSDQLVASTDTQYF. The CDR3 DNA sequence: TGTGCCACCAGTGACCAACTAGTTGCTAGCACAGATACGCAGTATTTT.

The chain combines TRBV7-8 with TRBJ1-3; TRBD1 matches at 7 bases. After removal of 3 bases from V and 8 bases from J, the junction contained 7 bases not matched to a gene. Germline assignment: CDR1 SGHVS and CDR2 FQNEAQ. The CDR3 is 14 amino acids. The CDR3 is CASSFSGQPDTIYF. The CDR3, as DNA: TGTGCCAGCAGCTTCTCGGGACAGCCGGACACCATATATTTT.

The chain joins TRBV7-9 to TRBJ1-1; D not certain. Trimming stripped 3 bases from V and 7 bases from J, with 9 bases between. Germline V gives CDR1 SEHNR, CDR2 FQNEAQ (reference sequence). The CDR3 loop spans 12 amino acids. The CDR3 region has the DNA TGTGCCAGCAGCTTCTACCCGGGTGAAGCTTTCTTT. Protein sequence: CASSFYPGEAFF.

This clone has only one observation. V gene TRBV10-3 combines with J gene TRBJ2-4; the match to TRBD2 covers 12 bases. This CDR3 is 17 amino acids long. CDR1 and CDR2 (germline): ENHRY, SYGVKD. Trimming at V came to 3 bases and at J to 9 bases, leaving 12 bases not matched to a gene. The DNA for the CDR3 is TGTGCCATCAGTGACGTTTCGGCTAGCGGGGGGGCAGGCATTCAGTACTTC. This translates into CAISDVSASGGAGIQYF.

The gene calls are TRBV7-6 and TRBJ1-5; D remains ambiguous. The CDR3 consists of 13 residues. CDR1 is SGHVS, CDR2 FNYEAQ, per germline. Trimming removed 5 bases at V and 4 bases at J, with 9 bases between. CDR3 loop: CASSNGGNQPQHF. The CDR3 DNA reads as TGTGCCAGCAGCAACGGTGGTAATCAGCCCCAGCATTTT.

J is TRBJ2-2 and V is TRBV2; TRBD1 matches at 9 bases. J gave up 6 bases and V 4 bases, and 6 bases lay outside the gene matches. Germline V gene sequence: CDR1 SNHLY, CDR2 FYNNEI. This CDR3 is 15 amino acids long. Here the CDR3 reads CASSGTGARAGELFF. DNA for the CDR3: TGTGCCAGCAGTGGGACAGGGGCAAGGGCCGGGGAGCTGTTTTTT.

The genes are TRBV6-5 and TRBJ2-7; D perhaps matches TRBD1 (6 bases). The CDR3 sequence is 11 residues long. The V gene's germline CDR1 is MNHEY and CDR2 SVGAGI. Trimming removed 8 bases from V and 6 bases from J, with 11 bases in between. The CDR3 coding sequence is TGTGCCAGCGCCCAGGGGCGCGAGCAGTACTTC. It yields the protein CASAQGREQYF.

This CDR3 is CASSVASSEKLFF. Written as DNA, the CDR3 is TGTGCCAGCAGTGTCGCGTCCTCAGAAAAACTGTTTTTT. V is TRBV7-2 and J is TRBJ1-4; D uncertain. The CDR3 has 13 residues. V lost 6 bases, J lost 8 bases, and 13 bases lay in between. Germline V gene data show CDR1 as SGHTA and CDR2 as FQGNSA.

This chain links TRBV7-5 with TRBJ2-1; TRBD2 was called by the table and not checked on the DNA. TRBV7-5 is described as a pseudogene. The CDR3 extends over 16 amino acids. CDR3 protein: CVRSPGVLSSYNEQFF. The DNA of the CDR3 is TGTGTCAGAAGCCCGGGAGTCTTGAGCTCCTACAATGAGCAGTTCTTC.

The chain recombines TRBV9 with TRBJ1-2; 10 positions match TRBD1. J lost 5 bases, V lost 0 bases, and 7 bases had no gene match. Germline V gene sequence: CDR1 SGDLS, CDR2 YYNGEE. This CDR3 has 16 amino acids. DNA for the CDR3: TGTGCCAGCAGCGTAGCAGGACAGGGGGGTAGTTATGGCTACACCTTC. Its protein product is CASSVAGQGGSYGYTF.

This clone showed up just once. This chain connects TRBV5-6 to TRBJ2-3; D gene uncertain. Deletions cut 2 bases from V and 0 bases from J, with 7 bases between. The CDR3 loop spans 14 amino acids. The germline CDR1 and CDR2 sequences are SGHDT and YYEEEE. The DNA of the CDR3 is TGTGCCAGCAGCTTCAGGCTCAGCACAGATACGCAGTATTTT. This sequence encodes CASSFRLSTDTQYF.

The chain has TRBV27 and TRBJ2-3; no firm D call. The CDR3 totals 11 residues. The germline V and J ends were trimmed by 4 bases and 6 bases, with 5 bases remaining between them. CDR1 and CDR2 from the germline V gene are MNHEY and SMNVEV (reference sequence). The CDR3 loop reads CASSSLDTQYF. The CDR3 nucleotides are TGTGCCAGCAGTTCCCTTGATACGCAGTATTTT.

The chain couples TRBV28 to TRBJ1-1; perhaps TRBD1 as D (5 bases). The CDR3 spans 15 residues. Per the germline V gene, CDR1 is MDHEN and CDR2 is SYDVKM. V dropped 6 bases and J dropped 6 bases, with 20 bases sitting between them. The CDR3 nucleotides are TGTGCCAGCAGGCCCGTGGGGGGTGGCGGCGCTGAAGCTTTCTTT. The encoded protein is CASRPVGGGGAEAFF. The whole variable domain, remainder taken from reference TRBV28 and TRBJ1-1, is DVKVTQSSRYLVKRTGEKVFLECVQDMDHENMFWYRQDPGLGLRLIYFSYDVKMKEKGDIPEGYSVSREKKERFSLILESASTNQTSMYLCASRPVGGGGAEAFFGQGTRLTVV.

This chain links TRBV30 with TRBJ1-3; 7 positions agree with TRBD1. Germline assignment: CDR1 GTSNPN and CDR2 SVGIG (reference sequence). The junction had 8 bases not matched to a gene; V was cut back by 2 bases and J by 4 bases. This CDR3 contains 15 residues. CDR3 bases: TGTGCCTGGAGTTCCAATCTGGACAGGGGAAACACCATATATTTT. As protein: CAWSSNLDRGNTIYF.

The rearrangement uses TRBV4-2 and TRBJ2-7; 11 positions agree with TRBD1. With 4 bases clipped from V and 0 bases from J, the junction kept 2 bases outside the gene matches. Germline V lookup: CDR1 LGHNA, CDR2 YNFKEQ. CDR3 size: 15 residues. The CDR3 here is CASSPGQGDSYEQYF. In nucleotides, the CDR3 is TGTGCCAGCAGCCCGGGACAGGGGGACTCCTACGAGCAGTACTTC.

The rearrangement uses TRBV27 and TRBJ1-2; D is perhaps TRBD1 (5 bases). The V gene's germline CDR1 is MNHEY and CDR2 SMNVEV (reference sequence). Trimming pared 7 bases from V and 2 bases from J, leaving 11 bases between. The CDR3 is 13 residues long. The CDR3 DNA follows: TGTGCCAGCACTTCCCAGGGCAACTATGGCTACACCTTC. It translates to CASTSQGNYGYTF.

V and J are TRBV24-1 and TRBJ2-1, with 11 bases matching TRBD2. V dropped 4 bases and J dropped 0; count of bases not matched to a gene: 4. Germline CDR1 reads KGHDR; CDR2 reads SFDVKD. The CDR3 has 17 residues. DNA of the CDR3: TGTGCCACCAGTGAAGCCGGGACTAGCGGCTCCTACAATGAGCAGTTCTTC. This gives the protein CATSEAGTSGSYNEQFF.

The chain recombines TRBV18 with TRBJ2-1; 8 nucleotides align to TRBD1. The germline gives CDR1 KGHSH, CDR2 LQKENI. The CDR3 runs to 16 residues. The ends lost 6 bases at V and 2 bases at J; junction bases unmatched: 9. In nucleotides, the CDR3 is TGTGCCAGCTCCCTGGGCCGGGACAGGACCTACAATGAGCAGTTCTTC. It codes for CASSLGRDRTYNEQFF.

The sample holds a few counts of this clone. The chain is built from TRBV6-5 and TRBJ2-5; TRBD1 matches at 9 bases. V shed 7 bases and J 6 bases; nucleotides not matched to a gene: 9. The CDR3 extends over 14 amino acids. Looked up from germline, CDR1 is MNHEY and CDR2 is SVGAGI. The CDR3 DNA follows: TGTGCCAGCACCAAGGACAGGGGAAGAAAGACCCAGTACTTC. It codes for CASTKDRGRKTQYF.

For this clone: Different DNA sequences within this sample yield the same CDR3. The rearrangement uses TRBV4-3 and TRBJ1-2; 9 bases are a match to TRBD1. CDR1 and CDR2 (germline): LGHNA, YSLEER. Trimming at V came to 4 bases and at J to 2 bases, leaving 2 bases not matched to a gene. The CDR3 covers 14 residues. Written as DNA, the CDR3 is TGCGCCAGCAGCCGAGGGACAGGGAACTATGGCTACACCTTC. It specifies CASSRGTGNYGYTF.